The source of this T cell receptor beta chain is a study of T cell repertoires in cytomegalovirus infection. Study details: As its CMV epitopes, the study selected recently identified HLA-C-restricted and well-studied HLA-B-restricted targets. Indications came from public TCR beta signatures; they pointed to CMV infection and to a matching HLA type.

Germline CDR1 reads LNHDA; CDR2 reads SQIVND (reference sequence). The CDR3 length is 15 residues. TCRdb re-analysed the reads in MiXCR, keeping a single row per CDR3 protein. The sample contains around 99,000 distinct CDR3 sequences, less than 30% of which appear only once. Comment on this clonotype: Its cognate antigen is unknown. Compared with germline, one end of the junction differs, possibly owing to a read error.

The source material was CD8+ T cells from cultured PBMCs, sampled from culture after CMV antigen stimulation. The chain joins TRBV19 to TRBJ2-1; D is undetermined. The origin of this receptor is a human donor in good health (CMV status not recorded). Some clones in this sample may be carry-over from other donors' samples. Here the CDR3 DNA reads TGTGCCAGTAGTATCAGCAAGAGATCCTCCAATGAGCAGTTCTTC. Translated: CASSISKRSSNEQFF.